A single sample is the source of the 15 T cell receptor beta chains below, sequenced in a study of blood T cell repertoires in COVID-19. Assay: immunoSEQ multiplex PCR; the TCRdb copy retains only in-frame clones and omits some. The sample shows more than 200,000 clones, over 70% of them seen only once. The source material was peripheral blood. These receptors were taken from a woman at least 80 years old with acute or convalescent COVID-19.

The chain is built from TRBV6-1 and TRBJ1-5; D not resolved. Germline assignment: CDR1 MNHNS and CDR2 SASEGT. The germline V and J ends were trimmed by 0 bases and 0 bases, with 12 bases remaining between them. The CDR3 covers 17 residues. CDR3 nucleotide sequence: TGTGCCAGCAGTGAAGCGCTGGCAGTTATTAGCAATCAGCCCCAGCATTTT. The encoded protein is CASSEALAVISNQPQHF.

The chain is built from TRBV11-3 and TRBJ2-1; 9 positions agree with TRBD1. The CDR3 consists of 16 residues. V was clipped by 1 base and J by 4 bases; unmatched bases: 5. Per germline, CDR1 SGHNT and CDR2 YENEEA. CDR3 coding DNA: TGTGCCAGCAGCTTAGCGGGACAGGGCTTTTACAATGAGCAGTTCTTC. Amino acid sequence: CASSLAGQGFYNEQFF.

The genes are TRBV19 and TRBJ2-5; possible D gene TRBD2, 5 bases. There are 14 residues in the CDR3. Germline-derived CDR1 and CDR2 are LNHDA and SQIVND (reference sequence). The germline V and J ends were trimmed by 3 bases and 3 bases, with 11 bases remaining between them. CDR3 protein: CASSIGVVKETQYF. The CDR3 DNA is TGTGCCAGTAGTATCGGGGTTGTGAAAGAGACCCAGTACTTC. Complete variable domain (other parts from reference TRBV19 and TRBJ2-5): DGGITQSPKYLFRKEGQNVTLSCEQNLNHDAMYWYRQDPGQGLRLIYYSQIVNDFQKGDIAEGYSVSREKKESFPLTVTSAQKNPTAFYLCASSIGVVKETQYFGPGTRLLVL.

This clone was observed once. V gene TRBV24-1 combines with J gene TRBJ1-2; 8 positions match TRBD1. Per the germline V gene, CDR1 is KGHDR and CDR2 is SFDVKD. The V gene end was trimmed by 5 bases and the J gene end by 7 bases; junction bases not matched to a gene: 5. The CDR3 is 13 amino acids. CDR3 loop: CATSGQGALGYTF. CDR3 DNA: TGTGCCACCAGTGGGCAGGGGGCTCTTGGCTACACCTTC.

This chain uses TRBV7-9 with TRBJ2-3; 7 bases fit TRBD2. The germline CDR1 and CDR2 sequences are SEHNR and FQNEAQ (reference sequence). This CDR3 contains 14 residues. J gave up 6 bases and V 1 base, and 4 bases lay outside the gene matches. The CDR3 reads CASSLGSGTDTQYF. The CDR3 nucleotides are TGTGCCAGCAGCTTAGGAAGCGGGACGGATACGCAGTATTTT. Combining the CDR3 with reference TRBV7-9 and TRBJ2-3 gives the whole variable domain DTGVSQNPRHKITKRGQNVTFRCDPISEHNRLYWYRQTLGQGPEFLTYFQNEAQLEKSRLLSDRFSAERPKGSFSTLEIQRTEQGDSAMYLCASSLGSGTDTQYFGPGTRLTVL.

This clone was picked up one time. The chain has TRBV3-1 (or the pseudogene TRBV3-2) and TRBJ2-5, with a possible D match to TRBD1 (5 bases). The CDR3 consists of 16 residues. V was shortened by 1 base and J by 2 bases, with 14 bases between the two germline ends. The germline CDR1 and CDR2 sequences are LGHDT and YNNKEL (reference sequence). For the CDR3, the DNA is TGTGCCAGCAGCCAAGCGGACAAGGCTTTTCAAGAGACCCAGTACTTC. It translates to CASSQADKAFQETQYF.

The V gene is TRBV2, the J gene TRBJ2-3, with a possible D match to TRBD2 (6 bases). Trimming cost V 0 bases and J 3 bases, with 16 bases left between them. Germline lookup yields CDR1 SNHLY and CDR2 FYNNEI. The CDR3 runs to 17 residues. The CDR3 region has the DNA TGTGCCAGCAGTGAAGCGGTTGGCGCGGGACCGACAGATACGCAGTATTTT. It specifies CASSEAVGAGPTDTQYF.

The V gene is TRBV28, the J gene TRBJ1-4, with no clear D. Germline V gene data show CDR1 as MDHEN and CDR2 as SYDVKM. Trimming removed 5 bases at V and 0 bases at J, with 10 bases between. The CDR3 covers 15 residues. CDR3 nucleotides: TGTGCCAGCAGTAACGTGGGCGCAACTAATGAAAAACTGTTTTTT. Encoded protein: CASSNVGATNEKLFF.

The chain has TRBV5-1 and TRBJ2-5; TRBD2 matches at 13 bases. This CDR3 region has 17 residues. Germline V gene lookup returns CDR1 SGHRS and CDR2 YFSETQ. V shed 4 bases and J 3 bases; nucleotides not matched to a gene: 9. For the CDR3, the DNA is TGCGCCAGCAGCGGTGGGACTAGCGGGACAGGAGAAGAGACCCAGTACTTC. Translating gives CASSGGTSGTGEETQYF.

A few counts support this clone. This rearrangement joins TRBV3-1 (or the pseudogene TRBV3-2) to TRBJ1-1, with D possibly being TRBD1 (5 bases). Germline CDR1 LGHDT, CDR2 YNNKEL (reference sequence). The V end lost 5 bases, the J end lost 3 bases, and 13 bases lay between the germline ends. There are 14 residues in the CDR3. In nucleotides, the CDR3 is TGTGCCAGCAGCACCCTCGGGGGTGACACTGAAGCTTTCTTT. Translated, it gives CASSTLGGDTEAFF.

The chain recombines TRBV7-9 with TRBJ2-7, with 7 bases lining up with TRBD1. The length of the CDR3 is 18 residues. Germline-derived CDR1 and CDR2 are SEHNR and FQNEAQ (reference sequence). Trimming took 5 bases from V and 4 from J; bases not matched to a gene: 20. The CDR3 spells CASSRDTAGGRFGYEQYF. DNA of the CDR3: TGTGCCAGCAGCAGAGATACGGCAGGGGGAAGATTTGGTTACGAGCAGTACTTC.

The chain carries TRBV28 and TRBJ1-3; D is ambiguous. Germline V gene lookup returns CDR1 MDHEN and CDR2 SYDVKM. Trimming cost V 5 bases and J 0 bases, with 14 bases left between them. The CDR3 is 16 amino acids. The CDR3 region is CASSPAGQDSGNTIYF. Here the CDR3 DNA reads TGTGCCAGCAGTCCCGCCGGTCAGGACTCTGGAAACACCATATATTTT.

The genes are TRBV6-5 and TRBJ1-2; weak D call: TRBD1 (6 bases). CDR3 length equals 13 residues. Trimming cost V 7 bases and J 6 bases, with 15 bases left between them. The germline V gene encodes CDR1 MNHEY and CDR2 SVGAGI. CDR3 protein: CASTLNRAHGYTF. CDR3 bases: TGTGCCAGCACCCTTAACAGGGCCCATGGCTACACCTTC.

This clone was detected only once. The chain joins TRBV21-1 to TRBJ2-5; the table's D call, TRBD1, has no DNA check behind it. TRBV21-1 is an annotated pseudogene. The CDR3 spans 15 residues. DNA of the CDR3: TGTGCCAGCAGCCCACGGGACAACATAGGGGAGACCCAGTACTTC. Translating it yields CASSPRDNIGETQYF.

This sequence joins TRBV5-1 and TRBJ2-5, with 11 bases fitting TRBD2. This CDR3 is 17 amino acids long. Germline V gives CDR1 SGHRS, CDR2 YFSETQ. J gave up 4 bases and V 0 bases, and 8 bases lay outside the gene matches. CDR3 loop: CASSLAGSGGASETQYF. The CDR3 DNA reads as TGCGCCAGCAGCTTGGCCGGTAGCGGGGGGGCATCAGAGACCCAGTACTTC.